This TCR beta chain was documented in a study of CD8+CD57+ T cells in acquired aplastic anemia. Across the whole study: When averaged, DNA from sorted CD4+ and CD8+ cells came to 3 to 3.5 ug. Study-level results: Patients versus controls showed no significant CD8+ Simpson's diversity difference.

Previously, flow cytometry had revealed CD8+CD57+ cell expansion in the patients chosen for sequencing. Prior therapy had not been administered to any patient at the time of blood sampling. This clonotype appeared a few times. Its target is not known. Genomic DNA served as template for TCR beta VDJ and CDR3 profiling. TCRdb independently ran MiXCR on the reads; one entry per CDR3 protein. This table has about 190,000 distinct CDR3 sequences, around 45% appearing once. V was cut by 10 bases and J by 5 bases, with 13 bases left in between. The CDR3 is 12 amino acids. Germline CDR1 is KGHDR and CDR2 is SFDVKD.

This TCR came from a human donor with aplastic anemia. The chain links TRBV24-1 to TRBJ1-2, with unresolved D. The sample taken for sequencing was sorted CD4+, CD8+, or CD8+CD57+ T cells (not recorded which) from PBMCs. The CDR3: CATSRTAYGYTF. The CDR3 DNA follows: TGTGCCACTTCGCGGACGGCTTATGGCTACACCTTC.